The source of this TCR beta chain is a study of T cells after yellow fever vaccination (dated by TCRdb to the late 2010s). Some background on the complete study: Libraries from fractions with low cell numbers were prepared with the SMART-Seq v4 Ultra Low Input RNA kit. The cohort comprised two healthy male donors, one aged 18 to 30 and one aged 30 to 40 years. Blood was collected at multiple timepoints before and after primary and secondary immunization, and bulk PBMC replicates and cell subsets were isolated. To follow T-cell clones before and after both primary and booster YFV17D yellow fever vaccination, bulk TCR alpha and beta repertoires underwent longitudinal sequencing. General study outcomes and caveats: A small share of clonotypes occurred in both CD4 and CD8 compartments, likely arising from convergent recombination. Compared with the primary T-cell response, the secondary T-cell response was faster but weaker, reaching its peak on day 5 rather than on day 15. Computational filtering was required because FACS-sorted repertoires could contain abundant contaminating clonotypes from the bulk population. After the booster, most clones that had expanded after primary vaccination were detected again (roughly 95% of CD4 and 70% to 90% of CD8), suggesting broad maintenance of memory. The study included only two donors, which limits how far the findings can be generalized.

Sequencer: Illumina NovaSeq 6000. TCR cDNA was made using 5'RACE template switching, a step that added a universal primer site and unique molecular identifiers. Priming for cDNA synthesis came from both the TCR alpha and TCR beta constant segments. Two PCR steps were used to amplify libraries, with sample barcodes and sequencing adapters being added in the second step. Sequencing of libraries was performed on Illumina HiSeq 2500 (2x100 bp) or NovaSeq (2x150 bp). As for how the authors treated the data: Reads were demultiplexed and collapsed into UMI consensus sequences with MIGEC, and V(D)J alignment was performed with MiXCR. Vaccine-responding clonotypes were identified with edgeR using replicate PBMC samples, with FDR below 0.01 and a log2 fold change above 5 up to day 15 being required. Each bulk clonotype received a CD4 or CD8 identity based on whether the sequenced CD4 or CD8 repertoire contained that clonotype at higher abundance. The raw public data were reprocessed by TCRdb itself: fastp quality trimming at Q25, MiXCR clonotype calling, in-frame beta chains only. Rows with one shared CDR3 protein collapse into an entry with the most common genes and DNA. In this record, the V and J calls reflect TCRdb's handling and not the investigators' own analysis. The sample contains about 260,000 distinct CDR3 sequences, about 5% of them found a single time. The ten top clones hold under 3.5% of the sample.

This clonotype came up many times. Its antigen specificity is not known. Per-base qualities were not stored, and no clone one base away is much larger. In the paper's terms, the treatment or condition label means: live attenuated yellow fever vaccine strain. A standard Ficoll-Paque protocol was used to isolate PBMCs from peripheral blood. Dynabeads CD4 and CD8 positive selection kits were used to isolate the CD4 and CD8 T-cell fractions. TriZol was used to extract RNA from bulk PBMCs, from CD4 and CD8 fractions, and from dextramer-positive and dextramer-negative fractions. Reading from cysteine to phenylalanine, the CDR3 counts 15 amino acids. This entry keeps only the CDR3 DNA: 45 bases, framed from base 1. A distance of 16 bases separates the germline ends of V and J, which lose 8 bases and 0 bases respectively.

The chain was built from TRBV23-1 and TRBJ1-2, and possibly TRBD1, on 5 matching bases. TRBV23-1 belongs to the ORF category, with a function that is uncertain. The sequencing here drew on CD4+ T cells sorted from PBMCs, taken on the day of the yellow fever booster vaccination. The TCR comes from a young man who received the YFV17D yellow fever vaccine. In nucleotides, the sequence is TGCGCCAGCGATCCCCACAGGAGAGCTAACTATGGCTACACCTTC. It is translated as CASDPHRRANYGYTF.